This TCR beta chain stems from a study of shared clonotypes between healthy human individuals. Study information: Sampling drew on donors who were a couple of women and a few men aged 18 to 49.

Clones were read by immunoSEQ multiplex PCR, and TCRdb kept only the in-frame ones, dropping some. There are about 560,000 clones in the sample; around three quarters occur only once, and approximately 12% lies in the top ten. Points from the study as a whole: The study drew on few donors, limiting represented genetic and exposure-history diversity.

Concerning this clone: Its antigen remains unknown.

What was sequenced was PBMCs. This TCR came from a woman aged 35 to 49 in good health. Some clones in this sample may be carry-over from other donors' samples.

In DNA, the CDR3 is TGCAGCGTTGCGCCAGACCCAAATCAGCCCCAGCATTTT. It specifies CSVAPDPNQPQHF. This chain uses TRBV29-1 with TRBJ1-5; D call uncertain. The CDR3 loop spans 13 amino acids. Per the germline V gene, CDR1 is SQVTM and CDR2 is ANQGSEA. V dropped 4 bases and J dropped 4 bases, with 11 bases sitting between them.